The 20 T cell receptor beta chains listed next were all sequenced from one sample in a study of cytomegalovirus exposure and HLA in healthy donors. The PCR used 60 Vbeta and 13 Jbeta primers. Produced via immunoSEQ multiplex PCR; TCRdb's table is partial and in-frame only. The sample comprises 150,000 to 200,000 clones, approximately 85% of which are singletons, and 5.5% to 7% rests with the top ten. The source material was PBMCs. The receptor source for this set is a woman in her fifties or sixties in good health and CMV-seropositive.

This chain joins TRBV19 and TRBJ2-7, with D tentatively TRBD2 (5 bases). Trimming cost V 1 base and J 0 bases, with 10 bases left between them. The CDR3 totals 15 residues. Germline CDR1 is LNHDA and CDR2 is SQIVND (reference sequence). The CDR3 spells CASSIGEGSSYEQYF. The DNA for the CDR3 is TGTGCCAGTAGTATAGGAGAGGGTAGCTCCTACGAGCAGTACTTC.

The CDR3 DNA follows: TGTGCCTGGAGTGTAGGGGCAGGGAACACTGAAGCTTTCTTT. As protein: CAWSVGAGNTEAFF. The chain is built from TRBV30 and TRBJ1-1; D may be TRBD1 (5 bases). V lost 0 bases and J lost 1, with 9 bases in between. Germline-derived CDR1 and CDR2 are GTSNPN and SVGIG (reference sequence). The CDR3 consists of 14 residues.

This chain joins TRBV9 and TRBJ2-2; no clear D. V dropped 0 bases and J dropped 5 bases, with 5 bases sitting between them. Germline values: CDR1 SGDLS, CDR2 YYNGEE. The CDR3 consists of 13 residues. CDR3 sequence reads: CASSVVQTGELFF. In DNA form, the CDR3 reads TGTGCCAGCAGCGTAGTGCAGACCGGGGAGCTGTTTTTT.

The rearrangement joins TRBV27 to TRBJ2-7; 9 bases are a match to TRBD1. With 6 bases clipped from V and 5 bases from J, the junction kept 20 bases outside the gene matches. The CDR3 loop spans 18 amino acids. Germline CDR1 reads MNHEY; CDR2 reads SMNVEV (reference sequence). CDR3 DNA: TGTGCCAGCAGGAGAGGCTTACAGGGGGCTCTCCCTACGGACGAGCAGTACTTC. Translated: CASRRGLQGALPTDEQYF.

As to this clone: The junction shows a germline mismatch at one end, possibly a read error. This chain links TRBV7-7 with TRBJ2-5, with D possibly matching TRBD2 (5 bases). The CDR3 extends over 15 amino acids. Germline CDR1 is SSHAT and CDR2 is FNYEAQ (reference sequence). The CDR3 spells CASSSGMGSRETQYF. The CDR3 bases are TGTGCTAGCAGTTCCGGGATGGGTTCGCGGGAGACCCAGTACTTC.

The chain combines TRBV9 with TRBJ1-1; the match to TRBD1 covers 11 bases. Looked up from germline, CDR1 is SGDLS and CDR2 is YYNGEE. The junction had 5 bases not matched to a gene; V was cut back by 0 bases and J by 4 bases. The CDR3 contains 16 residues. The CDR3 DNA reads TGTGCCAGCAGCGTAGATCCTGGGACAGGGGGCACTGAAGCTTTCTTT. Residues: CASSVDPGTGGTEAFF.

The J gene is TRBJ2-1, the V gene TRBV27, with a tentative D call TRBD2 (5 bases). Germline V gives CDR1 MNHEY, CDR2 SMNVEV (reference sequence). The CDR3 has 16 residues. V was cut by 4 bases and J by 0 bases, with 13 bases left in between. CDR3 DNA sequence: TGTGCCAGCAGTTCTTCCGGGGTCAGCTCCTACAATGAGCAGTTCTTC. Protein product: CASSSSGVSSYNEQFF.

This clone was detected only once. V gene TRBV11-3 combines with J gene TRBJ2-3; possibly TRBD1 for D (6 bases). The V end was cut by 3 bases, the J end by 3 bases, with 16 bases between. Germline assignment: CDR1 SGHNT and CDR2 YENEEA. This CDR3 has 16 amino acids. CDR3 loop: CASSLGRGEGTDTQYF. CDR3 nucleotides: TGTGCCAGCAGCTTGGGCAGGGGAGAAGGAACAGATACGCAGTATTTT. Looking up the rest from reference TRBV11-3 and TRBJ2-3 gives the full variable domain: EAGVVQSPRYKIIEKKQPVAFWCNPISGHNTLYWYLQNLGQGPELLIRYENEEAVDDSQLPKDRFSAERLKGVDSTLKIQPAELGDSAVYLCASSLGRGEGTDTQYFGPGTRLTVL.

This chain joins TRBV6-5 and TRBJ2-7, with a possible D match to TRBD2 (5 bases). Trimming removed 0 bases at V and 4 bases at J, with 16 bases between. CDR1 and CDR2 from the germline V gene are MNHEY and SVGAGI. CDR3 length: 16 residues. The CDR3 loop reads CASSYSRPGLVYEQYF. In nucleotides, the CDR3 is TGTGCCAGCAGTTACTCGAGGCCCGGACTCGTTTACGAGCAGTACTTC.

This clone came up a few times. The V gene is TRBV6-5, the J gene TRBJ2-7; D is uncertain. Trimming pared 6 bases from V and 3 bases from J, leaving 6 bases between. The germline CDR1 and CDR2 sequences are MNHEY and SVGAGI. CDR3 length equals 11 residues. The CDR3 here is CASRNNYEQYF. In DNA, the CDR3 is TGTGCCAGCAGGAACAACTACGAGCAGTACTTC.

As DNA, the CDR3 is TGTGCCAGCAGAACGGGGGGTACTGAAGCTTTCTTT. It codes for CASRTGGTEAFF. V usage is TRBV27 and J usage is TRBJ1-1; D is perhaps TRBD1 (5 bases). The V gene's germline CDR1 is MNHEY and CDR2 SMNVEV (reference sequence). The CDR3 loop spans 12 amino acids. V was shortened by 6 bases and J by 5 bases, with 10 bases between the two germline ends.

The V gene is TRBV5-1, the J gene TRBJ2-1; 12 bases line up with TRBD2. Germline V CDR1 and CDR2: SGHRS, YFSETQ. CDR3 size: 17 residues. J was trimmed by 6 bases and V by 0 bases; bases with no gene match: 7. The CDR3 region has the DNA TGCGCCAGCAGCTTGGCGGCTAGCGGGAGGGGTGGCAATGAGCAGTTCTTC. This translates into CASSLAASGRGGNEQFF.

This chain joins TRBV5-1 and TRBJ2-7; 12 bases fit TRBD1. The germline V gene encodes CDR1 SGHRS and CDR2 YFSETQ. The CDR3 consists of 14 residues. The V gene end was trimmed by 3 bases and the J gene end by 2 bases; junction bases not matched to a gene: 0. CDR3 amino acids: CASSWDRGPYEQYF. The CDR3 DNA sequence: TGCGCCAGCAGCTGGGACAGGGGGCCCTACGAGCAGTACTTC.

The chain carries TRBV27 and TRBJ2-5, with 8 positions matching TRBD2. The V gene's germline CDR1 is MNHEY and CDR2 SMNVEV (reference sequence). The CDR3 spans 16 residues. V lost 4 bases, J lost 5 bases, and 12 bases stayed unmatched. CDR3 DNA sequence: TGTGCCAGCAGTTCTCTCCCGGGAGGGTTGGGGGAGACCCAGTACTTC. Protein product: CASSSLPGGLGETQYF.

This chain connects TRBV10-3 to TRBJ2-3, with unresolved D. Germline CDR1 ENHRY, CDR2 SYGVKD. V gave up 0 bases and J gave up 4 bases, with 8 bases separating them. The CDR3 spans 14 residues. CDR3 DNA: TGTGCCATCAGTGAGTCCAAGCTGGCAGATACGCAGTATTTT. It yields the protein CAISESKLADTQYF.

The chain has TRBV10-3 and TRBJ2-2, with D tentatively TRBD2 (5 bases). The CDR3 runs to 14 residues. Looked up from germline, CDR1 is ENHRY and CDR2 is SYGVKD. V lost 4 bases and J lost 4, with 10 bases in between. CDR3 sequence reads: CAISVGLGTGELFF. The DNA for the CDR3 is TGTGCCATCAGTGTCGGACTCGGCACCGGGGAGCTGTTTTTT.

In the case of this clone: Additional DNA sequences in this sample encode the identical CDR3. The rearrangement links TRBV6-5 to TRBJ1-5; tentatively, D is TRBD1 (5 bases). CDR1 is MNHEY and CDR2 is SVGAGI in the germline V gene. The CDR3 extends over 13 amino acids. Trimming took off 6 bases at V and 3 bases at J, with 9 bases between the two ends. CDR3 in DNA: TGTGCCAGCAGCCGGGACTCCAATCAGCCCCAGCATTTT. This codes for CASSRDSNQPQHF.

The CDR3 DNA reads as TGTGCCAGTAGTCTGACAGGGGGCACAGATACGCAGTATTTT. It specifies CASSLTGGTDTQYF. This chain joins TRBV19 and TRBJ2-3; 8 bases are a match to TRBD1. The CDR3 loop spans 14 amino acids. Germline V gives CDR1 LNHDA, CDR2 SQIVND (reference sequence). V shed 5 bases and J 1 base; nucleotides not matched to a gene: 2. The complete variable domain, with remaining parts taken from reference TRBV19 and TRBJ2-3, reads DGGITQSPKYLFRKEGQNVTLSCEQNLNHDAMYWYRQDPGQGLRLIYYSQIVNDFQKGDIAEGYSVSREKKESFPLTVTSAQKNPTAFYLCASSLTGGTDTQYFGPGTRLTVL.

J is TRBJ1-1 and V is TRBV19, with 8 bases aligning to TRBD1. V trimming: 5 bases; J trimming: 0 bases; junction bases outside the gene matches: 5. The CDR3 is 15 residues long. The germline V gene encodes CDR1 LNHDA and CDR2 SQIVND (reference sequence). The CDR3 sequence is CASSETGEVNTEAFF. In DNA form, the CDR3 reads TGTGCCAGTAGTGAGACAGGGGAGGTGAACACTGAAGCTTTCTTT.

Remarks on this clone: Likely a read error: the CDR3 ends without its conserved phenylalanine or tryptophan. The gene calls are TRBV18 and TRBJ2-7; D might be TRBD1 (5 bases). Looked up from germline, CDR1 is KGHSH and CDR2 is LQKENI. Trimming took off 0 bases at V and 2 bases at J, with 11 bases between the two ends. The CDR3 spans 15 residues. In DNA, the CDR3 is TGTGCCAGCTCACCACCCGGTTCAGGGCCCTACGAGCAGTACTAC. Residues: CASSPPGSGPYEQYY.